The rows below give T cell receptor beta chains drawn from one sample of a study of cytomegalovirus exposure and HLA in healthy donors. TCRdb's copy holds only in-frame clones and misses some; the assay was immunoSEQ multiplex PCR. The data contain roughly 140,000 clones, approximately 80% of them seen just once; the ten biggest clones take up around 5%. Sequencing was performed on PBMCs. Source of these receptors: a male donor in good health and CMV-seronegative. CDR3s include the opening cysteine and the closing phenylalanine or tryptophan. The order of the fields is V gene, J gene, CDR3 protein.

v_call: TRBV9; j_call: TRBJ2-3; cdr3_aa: CASSVAEEGTDTQYF
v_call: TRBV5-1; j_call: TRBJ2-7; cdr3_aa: CASSPTGTGYYEQYF
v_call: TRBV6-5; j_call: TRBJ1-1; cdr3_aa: CASSPDRVQNTEAFF
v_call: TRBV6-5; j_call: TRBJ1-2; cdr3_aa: CASSYQDSLGGYTF
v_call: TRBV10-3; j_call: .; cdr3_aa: CAISESEGQGYEQYF
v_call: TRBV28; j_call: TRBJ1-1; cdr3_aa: CASSSPSEEMDTEAFF
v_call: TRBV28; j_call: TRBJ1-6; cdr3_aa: CASSLSGQYNSPLHF
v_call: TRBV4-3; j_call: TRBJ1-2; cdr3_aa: CASSPTTTGVYGYTF
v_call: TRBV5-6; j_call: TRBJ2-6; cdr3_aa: CASSTDWGANVLTF
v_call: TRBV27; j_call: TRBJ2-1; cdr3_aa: CASSPWAFGTSGSDSYNEQFF
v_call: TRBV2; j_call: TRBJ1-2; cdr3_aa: CASRALQVGYTF
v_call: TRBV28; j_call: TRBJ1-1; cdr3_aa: CASSSWTGGNTEAFF
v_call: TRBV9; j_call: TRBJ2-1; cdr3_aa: CASSLRTGGGNEQFF
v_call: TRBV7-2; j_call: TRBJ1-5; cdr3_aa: CASRRDSNQPQHF
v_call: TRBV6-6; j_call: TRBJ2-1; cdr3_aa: CASSPGDPPYNEQFF
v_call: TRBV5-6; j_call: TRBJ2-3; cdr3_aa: CASSSSKEGTDTQYF
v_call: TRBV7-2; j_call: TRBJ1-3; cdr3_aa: CASSPGSSGNTIYF
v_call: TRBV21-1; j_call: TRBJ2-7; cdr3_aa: CASRAGGHEQYF
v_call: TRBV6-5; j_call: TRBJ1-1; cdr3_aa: CASRAGDGFEAFF
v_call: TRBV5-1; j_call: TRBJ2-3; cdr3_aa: CASSLAQGADTQYF